The 16 T cell receptor beta chains given below trace back to one sample, sequenced in a study of OX40 agonist ivuxolimab in advanced cancers. Using immunoSEQ multiplex PCR, the repertoire was profiled, and TCRdb retains in-frame clones only, with some absent. The sample yields tens of thousands of clones, about 89% seen once. The starting material was CD4+ or CD8+ T cells sorted from blood, obtained in a trial of the OX40 agonist ivuxolimab. The receptors here all came from an adult with an advanced solid tumor such as melanoma, head and neck, liver or kidney cancer.

This clone was seen once. CDR3 sequence (DNA): TGTGCCAGCAGTTTAACTCGGGAGTCTGGCGAGCAGTACTTC. Its translation is CASSLTRESGEQYF. The rearrangement uses TRBV6-6 and TRBJ2-7, with a tentative D call TRBD2 (6 bases). CDR3 length equals 14 residues. Trimming removed 4 bases at V and 6 bases at J, with 16 bases between. CDR1 MNHNY and CDR2 SVGAGI come from the germline V gene (reference sequence).

This chain uses TRBV7-9 with TRBJ2-1; D is unresolved. Between the trimmed V and J ends, which lost 8 bases and 0 bases, there was a span of 11 bases. CDR1 is SEHNR, CDR2 FQNEAQ, per germline (reference sequence). The CDR3 loop spans 14 amino acids. This CDR3 reads CASVWLSSYNEQFF. CDR3 in DNA: TGTGCCAGCGTGTGGCTAAGCTCCTACAATGAGCAGTTCTTC.

This clone was recorded only once. This chain connects TRBV20-1 to TRBJ2-3, with D perhaps given as TRBD1 or TRBD2 (5 bases each). This CDR3 has 11 amino acids. The germline CDR1 and CDR2 sequences are DFQATT and SNEGSKA (reference sequence). V shed 3 bases and J shed 6 bases, with 7 bases lying between them. The CDR3 DNA sequence: TGCAGTGCTAGTTGGGGGGATACGCAGTATTTT. This gives the protein CSASWGDTQYF.

CDR3 DNA sequence: TGTGCCAGCAGCTTAGAGGGGGGCCCGTACAATGAGCAGTTCTTC. It is translated as CASSLEGGPYNEQFF. J is TRBJ2-1 and V is TRBV11-3; D may correspond to TRBD1 or TRBD2 (6 bases each). This CDR3 is built from 15 residues. Germline V gene sequence: CDR1 SGHNT, CDR2 YENEEA. V shed 0 bases and J shed 4 bases, with 10 bases lying between them.

The V and J genes are TRBV7-2 and TRBJ1-4; no clear D gene. Germline lookup yields CDR1 SGHTA and CDR2 FQGNSA. The ends were cut back, 5 bases at V and 3 bases at J, with 10 bases in the middle. This CDR3 comprises 14 residues. The CDR3: CASSVQSSNEKLFF. The CDR3 DNA sequence: TGTGCCAGCAGCGTACAGAGCTCTAATGAAAAACTGTTTTTT.

The chain carries TRBV28 and TRBJ1-1; a possible D gene is TRBD1 (6 bases). This CDR3 is built from 14 residues. From germline, CDR1 is MDHEN and CDR2 SYDVKM. The V end was cut by 6 bases, the J end by 1 base, with 12 bases between. The CDR3 sequence is CASSRGGANTEAFF. CDR3 coding DNA: TGTGCCAGCAGCCGTGGGGGGGCGAACACTGAAGCTTTCTTT. Combining the CDR3 with reference TRBV28 and TRBJ1-1 gives the whole variable domain DVKVTQSSRYLVKRTGEKVFLECVQDMDHENMFWYRQDPGLGLRLIYFSYDVKMKEKGDIPEGYSVSREKKERFSLILESASTNQTSMYLCASSRGGANTEAFFGQGTRLTVV.

The chain is built from TRBV28 and TRBJ2-7; D might be TRBD2 (5 bases). Trimming shortened V by 7 bases and J by 0 bases, and 16 bases separated the two germline ends. The CDR3 has 15 residues. Looked up from germline, CDR1 is MDHEN and CDR2 is SYDVKM. CDR3 DNA: TGTGCCAGCACTCCCTCGGGAACTCACTCCTACGAGCAGTACTTC. Residues: CASTPSGTHSYEQYF. Using reference TRBV28 and TRBJ2-7 for the parts outside the CDR3, the full variable domain is DVKVTQSSRYLVKRTGEKVFLECVQDMDHENMFWYRQDPGLGLRLIYFSYDVKMKEKGDIPEGYSVSREKKERFSLILESASTNQTSMYLCASTPSGTHSYEQYFGPGTRLTVT.

The genes are TRBV28 and TRBJ1-2; D gene uncertain. Germline V CDR1 and CDR2: MDHEN, SYDVKM. The CDR3 runs 13 residues. V was pared by 2 bases and J by 7 bases, with 11 bases between. The chain's CDR3 is CASSLRRDSGYTF. CDR3 DNA: TGTGCCAGCAGTTTACGCCGTGATTCTGGCTACACCTTC.

This clone came up a few times. This rearrangement joins TRBV6-6 to TRBJ1-5; a weak D match, TRBD1 (5 bases). CDR3 length: 15 amino acids. The germline V gene has CDR1 MNHNY and CDR2 SVGAGI (reference sequence). V lost 0 bases and J 1 base, leaving 7 bases between the germline ends. CDR3 bases: TGTGCCAGCAGTTACTCAGGGGTGAGCAATCAGCCCCAGCATTTT. Translation gives CASSYSGVSNQPQHF.

V is TRBV18 and J is TRBJ1-1; 9 bases line up with TRBD1. Germline V CDR1 and CDR2: KGHSH, LQKENI. Losses at the gene ends were 2 bases for V and 11 bases for J; bases not matched to a gene: 9. This CDR3 region has 14 residues. The CDR3 DNA follows: TGTGCCAGCTCACCAAGCAGGGACAGGGACCAGGCTTTCTTT. It yields the protein CASSPSRDRDQAFF.

This chain connects TRBV7-2 to TRBJ2-1; 9 positions agree with TRBD2. V lost 2 bases to trimming and J lost 4 bases; unmatched junction nucleotides: 9. The CDR3 is 17 residues long. Germline values: CDR1 SGHTA, CDR2 FQGNSA. CDR3 in amino acids: CASSLKAGTSRYNEQFF. The DNA of the CDR3 is TGTGCCAGCAGCTTAAAGGCCGGGACTAGCAGATACAATGAGCAGTTCTTC.

The chain links TRBV27 to TRBJ2-5; possibly TRBD1 for D (6 bases). V was pared by 0 bases and J by 5 bases, with 13 bases between. Per germline, CDR1 MNHEY and CDR2 SMNVEV (reference sequence). The length of the CDR3 is 15 residues. This CDR3 reads CASSLSGRGRETQYF. CDR3 nucleotides: TGTGCCAGCAGTTTATCAGGCAGGGGAAGGGAGACCCAGTACTTC.

The gene calls are TRBV10-2 and TRBJ2-7, with 10 nucleotides matching TRBD2. V shed 6 bases and J 2 bases; nucleotides not matched to a gene: 1. Germline CDR1 is WSHSY and CDR2 is SAAADI. The CDR3 is made up of 13 amino acids. The CDR3, as DNA: TGCGCCAGCAGAACTAGCGGGGCCTACGAGCAGTACTTC. This encodes CASRTSGAYEQYF.

The chain uses TRBV28 and TRBJ1-2; possibly TRBD1 for D (5 bases). This CDR3 spans 15 amino acids. In germline, CDR1 is MDHEN, CDR2 SYDVKM. Trimming removed 2 bases from V and 7 bases from J, with 17 bases in between. The CDR3 DNA is TGTGCCAGCAGTTTACGAGTTATGGGGGGAGGTGGCTACACCTTC. Protein product: CASSLRVMGGGGYTF.

The chain uses TRBV5-6 and TRBJ2-7, with D tentatively TRBD2 (7 bases). V was cut by 4 bases and J by 2 bases, with 16 bases left in between. The CDR3 covers 15 residues. CDR1 and CDR2 (germline): SGHDT, YYEEEE. The CDR3 DNA sequence: TGTGCCAGCAGCGGGGGGGCCAGGGCGACCTACGAGCAGTACTTC. Its translation is CASSGGARATYEQYF.

The rearrangement uses TRBV20-1 and TRBJ1-2; D is ambiguous. V lost 1 base and J lost 10, with 10 bases in between. This CDR3 has 11 amino acids. Germline CDR1 and CDR2: DFQATT and SNEGSKA (reference sequence). The CDR3 is CSARGERVYTF. CDR3 coding DNA: TGCAGTGCTAGAGGAGAAAGGGTCTACACCTTC.